The rows below give T cell receptor beta chains drawn from one sample of a study of beta chain features in type 1 diabetes. The repertoire was sequenced with immunoSEQ multiplex PCR; TCRdb's copy has only in-frame clones and lacks some. The table includes 810,000 or so clones, under 20% detected once. Sequencing was done on a sample of naive CD4+ T cells from blood. These receptors were obtained from a woman aged 18-29 years in good health. Both conserved end residues are trimmed from each CDR3. D genes are given only for firm matches.

CDR3 length: 13
J gene: TRBJ2-3
V gene: TRBV28
D gene: TRBD2
CDR3 protein: ASSTSGRGADTQY

CDR3 length: 11
J gene: TRBJ2-5
V gene: TRBV18
D gene: .
CDR3 protein: ASSPPSEETQY

CDR3 length: 11
J gene: TRBJ1-2
V gene: TRBV4-2
D gene: .
CDR3 protein: ASSQEPGYGYT

CDR3 length: 14
J gene: TRBJ2-1
V gene: TRBV5-1
D gene: TRBD2
CDR3 protein: ASSLGASGINDEQF

CDR3 length: 13
J gene: TRBJ1-1
V gene: TRBV5-6
D gene: .
CDR3 protein: ASSRRTFLNTEAF

CDR3 length: 16
J gene: TRBJ2-4
V gene: TRBV5-1
D gene: .
CDR3 protein: ASSSADRGGVAKNIQY

CDR3 length: 11
J gene: TRBJ2-4
V gene: TRBV6-1
D gene: .
CDR3 protein: ASGWQSRNIQY

CDR3 length: 14
J gene: TRBJ1-3
V gene: TRBV5-1
D gene: .
CDR3 protein: ASTSGRLSSGNTIY

CDR3 length: 12
J gene: TRBJ1-5
V gene: TRBV10-3
D gene: .
CDR3 protein: AISARRSNQPQH

CDR3 length: 14
J gene: TRBJ1-2
V gene: TRBV28
D gene: TRBD1
CDR3 protein: ASKGTGAPTNYGYT

CDR3 length: 14
J gene: TRBJ2-3
V gene: TRBV13
D gene: TRBD2
CDR3 protein: ASSLGLADSTDTQY

CDR3 length: 13
J gene: TRBJ2-7
V gene: TRBV19
D gene: TRBD2
CDR3 protein: ASSILAGGNYEQY

CDR3 length: 14
J gene: TRBJ2-1
V gene: TRBV19
D gene: TRBD2
CDR3 protein: ASSIVAGVGYNEQF

CDR3 length: 12
J gene: .
V gene: TRBV28
D gene: TRBD1
CDR3 protein: ASRLTGVAYEQY

CDR3 length: 9
J gene: TRBJ2-1
V gene: TRBV6-5
D gene: .
CDR3 protein: ASSYLGEQF

CDR3 length: 15
J gene: TRBJ2-3
V gene: TRBV7-3
D gene: TRBD2
CDR3 protein: ASSLLPLAGVTDTQY

CDR3 length: 12
J gene: TRBJ2-5
V gene: TRBV4-2
D gene: .
CDR3 protein: ASSPPGGSETQY

CDR3 length: 12
J gene: TRBJ1-3
V gene: TRBV7-2
D gene: .
CDR3 protein: ASSLDGGGNTIY

CDR3 length: 12
J gene: TRBJ1-2
V gene: TRBV6-5
D gene: .
CDR3 protein: ASSYSAGHYGYT

CDR3 length: 11
J gene: TRBJ1-5
V gene: TRBV29-1
D gene: .
CDR3 protein: SVGSGTNQPQH

CDR3 length: 14
J gene: TRBJ2-3
V gene: TRBV6-5
D gene: .
CDR3 protein: ASSYRGLAVRDTQY

CDR3 length: 13
J gene: TRBJ2-3
V gene: TRBV6-6
D gene: .
CDR3 protein: ASSTVLGGTDTQY

CDR3 length: 9
J gene: TRBJ2-1
V gene: TRBV20-1
D gene: .
CDR3 protein: SVHQYNEQF

CDR3 length: 12
J gene: TRBJ2-1
V gene: TRBV7-2
D gene: .
CDR3 protein: ASRLKGPYNEQF

CDR3 length: 10
J gene: TRBJ2-7
V gene: TRBV29-1
D gene: .
CDR3 protein: SVEGTSYEQY

CDR3 length: 11
J gene: TRBJ2-7
V gene: TRBV28
D gene: TRBD1
CDR3 protein: ASRTTGAYEQY

CDR3 length: 11
J gene: TRBJ2-7
V gene: TRBV28
D gene: .
CDR3 protein: ASNHPGSYEQY

CDR3 length: 13
J gene: TRBJ1-4
V gene: TRBV15
D gene: .
CDR3 protein: ATGEGDATNEKLF

CDR3 length: 14
J gene: TRBJ2-7
V gene: TRBV5-1
D gene: TRBD2
CDR3 protein: ASSLAGAGEGYEQY

CDR3 length: 13
J gene: TRBJ2-2
V gene: TRBV28
D gene: TRBD2
CDR3 protein: ASSSASGRGGELF

CDR3 length: 11
J gene: TRBJ2-7
V gene: TRBV29-1
D gene: .
CDR3 protein: SVAFAISYEQY

CDR3 length: 13
J gene: TRBJ1-3
V gene: TRBV28
D gene: .
CDR3 protein: ASSSPSISGNTIY

CDR3 length: 11
J gene: TRBJ2-7
V gene: TRBV10-3
D gene: TRBD1
CDR3 protein: AIALTGRSEQY

CDR3 length: 12
J gene: TRBJ2-5
V gene: TRBV4-3
D gene: .
CDR3 protein: ASSSIGGRETQY

CDR3 length: 11
J gene: TRBJ2-1
V gene: TRBV7-9
D gene: .
CDR3 protein: ASSLGSVNEQF

CDR3 length: 10
J gene: TRBJ1-1
V gene: TRBV28
D gene: .
CDR3 protein: ASRGGYTEAF

CDR3 length: 13
J gene: TRBJ2-7
V gene: TRBV11-2
D gene: TRBD2
CDR3 protein: ASSAHRTSGYEQY

CDR3 length: 12
J gene: TRBJ2-7
V gene: TRBV2
D gene: TRBD1
CDR3 protein: ASSRQGVYHEQY

CDR3 length: 12
J gene: TRBJ2-7
V gene: TRBV7-2
D gene: .
CDR3 protein: ASSYHTRSYEQY

CDR3 length: 14
J gene: TRBJ2-3
V gene: TRBV7-2
D gene: .
CDR3 protein: ASSLPSVGFSDTQY

CDR3 length: 12
J gene: TRBJ2-3
V gene: TRBV27
D gene: TRBD1
CDR3 protein: ASRTGQGPLTQY

CDR3 length: 14
J gene: TRBJ2-7
V gene: TRBV10-3
D gene: TRBD2
CDR3 protein: AISDHGLAGSYEQY

CDR3 length: 12
J gene: TRBJ2-1
V gene: TRBV7-9
D gene: .
CDR3 protein: ASSYKPSYNEQF

CDR3 length: 14
J gene: TRBJ2-3
V gene: TRBV19
D gene: TRBD1
CDR3 protein: ASSRHRTGGTDTQY

CDR3 length: 10
J gene: TRBJ2-1
V gene: TRBV9
D gene: .
CDR3 protein: ASSVEVSEQF

CDR3 length: 13
J gene: TRBJ2-5
V gene: TRBV6-6
D gene: .
CDR3 protein: ASSDPQGPTGTQY

CDR3 length: 9
J gene: TRBJ2-1
V gene: TRBV20-1
D gene: .
CDR3 protein: SVNRVNEQF